This T cell receptor beta chain was retrieved from a study of blood T cells in healthy people across ages. With a J-beta primer mix and a sample-barcoded 5' primer, a second PCR ran roughly 6 to 11 cycles. Via MiXCR, TCRdb re-called the 5' RACE reads, giving one row per CDR3 protein. The sample has 1 million or so distinct CDR3 sequences, 40% to 50% seen once; the top ten hold approximately 20%. Germline assignment: CDR1 SEHNR and CDR2 FQNEAQ (reference sequence). This CDR3 has 13 amino acids. Researchers collected roughly 10 milliliters of peripheral blood from every single donor. The chain carries TRBV7-9 and TRBJ2-5, with D uncertain. The tail of the sequence fits TRBJ2-7 better, so the J call may be wrong. This TCR was recovered from a woman aged 60 to 75 in good health. Sequences were obtained from blood. The CDR3 DNA sequence: TGTGCCAGCAGCTTAGGGGCCCTATACGAGCAGTACTTC. It codes for CASSLGALYEQYF.